These T cell receptor beta chains were read from a single sample in a study of Ad26.COV2.S vaccination and SARS-CoV-2 variants. Measured with immunoSEQ multiplex PCR; TCRdb has only the in-frame clones, and not every one. The sample has about half a million clones; around 89% are singletons. The source was peripheral blood, collected in a trial of Ad26.COV2.S vaccine versus placebo. All receptors derive from a person aged 18-65 years who received the Ad26.COV2.S COVID-19 vaccine or a placebo. Both conserved end residues are part of each CDR3. D genes are given only for firm matches. Expanded clones are given a class, and other clones once, few, many or no size at all.

>NA|NA|TRBV27|TRBJ2-1
CASSTFYNEQFF
TGTGCCAGCAGTACCTTCTACAATGAGCAGTTCTTC
>NA|NA|TRBV4-3|TRBJ2-7
CASSQDPPQGLREQYF
TGCGCCAGCAGCCAAGATCCCCCCCAGGGCTTGCGGGAGCAGTACTTC
>once|NA|TRBV27|TRBJ1-3
CASSPQEGNTIYF
TGTGCCAGCAGTCCACAGGAGGGAAACACCATATATTTT
>NA|NA|TRBV27|TRBJ2-1
CASSSHTRGEQFF
TGTGCCAGCAGTTCCCATACCAGGGGTGAGCAGTTCTTC
>NA|NA|TRBV4-1|TRBJ2-5
CASSNYRDQETQYF
TGCGCCAGCAGCAACTACAGGGATCAAGAGACCCAGTACTTC
>NA|TRBD2|TRBV7-8|TRBJ2-2
CASSPQGLAGAQTGELFF
TGTGCCAGCAGCCCACAAGGACTAGCGGGAGCACAGACCGGGGAGCTGTTTTTT
>NA|TRBD1|TRBV7-9|TRBJ1-2
CASSYGTEANYGYTF
TGTGCCAGCAGCTATGGGACAGAGGCTAACTATGGCTACACCTTC
>NA|NA|TRBV5-1|TRBJ2-5
CASSLEDTEGTQYF
TGCGCCAGCAGCTTGGAGGACACGGAGGGGACCCAGTACTTC
>NA|TRBD1|TRBV6-2/TRBV6-3|TRBJ2-7
CASSYGGTGGFYEQYF
TGTGCCAGCAGTTACGGCGGGACAGGGGGATTCTACGAGCAGTACTTC
>NA|TRBD2|TRBV2|TRBJ2-2
CASRRSGGTGELFF
TGTGCCAGCAGGCGGAGCGGGGGTACCGGGGAGCTGTTTTTT
>NA|NA|TRBV10-2|TRBJ2-7
CASREDSFEQYF
TGCGCCAGCAGAGAAGACAGCTTCGAGCAGTACTTC
>NA|TRBD1|TRBV25-1|TRBJ2-2
CASSESGTGDTGELFF
TGTGCCAGCAGTGAATCGGGGACAGGGGACACCGGGGAGCTGTTTTTT
>NA|TRBD2|TRBV4-1|TRBJ2-1
CASSHWTSGRWSYNEQFF
TGCGCCAGCAGCCACTGGACTAGCGGGAGATGGTCCTACAATGAGCAGTTCTTC
>NA|NA|TRBV7-2|TRBJ1-5
CASSLVYTGKDQPQHF
TGTGCCAGCAGCTTAGTTTATACAGGGAAGGACCAGCCCCAGCATTTT
>NA|NA|TRBV9|TRBJ1-3
CASSPPSPGNTIYF
TGTGCCAGCAGCCCCCCGAGTCCTGGAAACACCATATATTTT
>NA|TRBD2|TRBV6-2/TRBV6-3|TRBJ2-1
CASSYRLAGVHPFF
TGTGCCAGCAGTTACCGACTAGCGGGGGTTCACCCGTTCTTC
>NA|NA|TRBV3-1/TRBV3-2|TRBJ2-4
CASSLGGGLAKNIQYF
TGTGCCAGCAGCCTGGGAGGGGGGCTAGCCAAAAACATTCAGTACTTC
>NA|TRBD1|TRBV27|TRBJ2-1
CASSLGQGLYNEQFF
TGTGCCAGCAGTTTAGGACAGGGGCTCTACAATGAGCAGTTCTTC
>NA|NA|TRBV7-8|TRBJ2-7
CASSRPLGTPHDEQYF
TGTGCCAGCAGCAGGCCCCTAGGGACCCCTCACGACGAGCAGTACTTC
>once|TRBD1|TRBV5-4|TRBJ2-4
CASSSTKTTGPQNIQYF
TGTGCCAGCAGCTCCACAAAAACGACAGGGCCCCAAAACATTCAGTACTTC
>NA|NA|TRBV7-2|TRBJ1-1
CASSLGVDNTEAFF
TGTGCCAGCAGCTTAGGGGTGGACAACACTGAAGCTTTCTTT
>NA|NA|TRBV5-5|TRBJ1-2
CASSLAGVLYGYTF
TGTGCCAGCAGCTTGGCAGGAGTCCTCTATGGCTACACCTTC
>NA|NA|TRBV4-1|TRBJ2-1
CASSQGFQGSSYNEQFF
TGCGCCAGCAGCCAAGGTTTTCAGGGTTCCTCCTACAATGAGCAGTTCTTC
>NA|NA|TRBV6-5|TRBJ1-3
CASLLWGSGNTIYF
TGTGCCAGTCTTCTTTGGGGAAGTGGAAACACCATATATTTT
>once|TRBD2|TRBV10-1|TRBJ2-7
CASSPGLAEIYEQYF
TGCGCCAGCAGCCCCGGACTAGCGGAGATCTACGAGCAGTACTTC
>NA|NA|TRBV14|TRBJ2-3
CASSHHRSTDTQYF
TGTGCCAGCAGCCATCATAGAAGCACAGATACGCAGTATTTT
>NA|NA|TRBV6-5|TRBJ1-3
CASSHGVGAGNTIYF
TGTGCCAGCAGCCACGGGGTAGGGGCTGGAAACACCATATATTTT
>NA|NA|TRBV10-3|TRBJ2-3
CAISAGTTTDTQYF
TGTGCCATCAGCGCCGGGACAACCACAGATACGCAGTATTTT
>NA|NA|TRBV5-1|TRBJ1-1
CASGQEPTTPGAEAFF
TGCGCCAGCGGCCAGGAACCCACAACTCCAGGGGCTGAAGCTTTCTTT
>NA|NA|TRBV5-4|TRBJ1-1
CASSLALPNTEAFF
TGTGCCAGCAGCTTGGCTCTCCCGAACACTGAAGCTTTCTTT
>NA|NA|TRBV5-1|TRBJ2-7
CASSLARRYEQYF
TGCGCCAGCAGCTTGGCCAGGCGCTACGAGCAGTACTTC
>NA|NA|TRBV3-1/TRBV3-2|TRBJ2-5
CASSQPGVTQYF
TGTGCCAGCAGCCAGCCGGGAGTGACCCAGTACTTC
>NA|NA|TRBV14|TRBJ2-5
CASSQATPGETQYF
TGTGCCAGCAGCCAAGCGACCCCAGGGGAGACCCAGTACTTC
>NA|NA|TRBV7-2|TRBJ2-7
CASSLFQETYEQYF
TGTGCCAGCAGCTTATTCCAGGAGACCTACGAGCAGTACTTC
>once|TRBD2|TRBV13|TRBJ2-2
CASSSREGGTGELFF
TGTGCCAGCAGTTCTAGGGAGGGAGGCACCGGGGAGCTGTTTTTT
>NA|NA|TRBV5-5|TRBJ2-1
CASSLYPGETRFF
TGTGCCAGCAGCTTGTATCCGGGGGAGACTCGGTTCTTC
>NA|NA|TRBV6-2/TRBV6-3|TRBJ1-1
CASSYRGKNTEAFF
TGTGCCAGCAGTTATCGGGGTAAGAACACTGAAGCTTTCTTT
>NA|NA|TRBV2|TRBJ1-4
CASRTVTTNEKLFF
TGTGCCAGCAGAACAGTTACAACTAATGAAAAACTGTTTTTT
>NA|NA|TRBV14|TRBJ1-2
CASGTRSGYTF
TGTGCCAGCGGGACCAGAAGTGGCTACACCTTC
>NA|TRBD2|TRBV28|TRBJ2-7
CASSSSGTSGSPYEQYF
TGTGCCAGCAGTTCCTCCGGGACTAGCGGGAGCCCCTACGAGCAGTACTTC
>NA|NA|TRBV6-5|TRBJ1-4
CASSYKTNEKLFF
TGTGCCAGCAGTTACAAAACTAATGAAAAACTGTTTTTT
>once|NA|TRBV20-1|TRBJ1-5
CSASPGTNQPQHF
TGCAGTGCTAGTCCAGGAACAAATCAGCCCCAGCATTTT
>NA|TRBD2|TRBV12-5|TRBJ2-2
CASGLPSSGRDTGELFF
TGTGCTAGTGGTTTGCCCTCTAGCGGGAGGGACACCGGGGAGCTGTTTTTT
>NA|TRBD1|TRBV7-6|TRBJ2-7
CASSLSPDRTGYEQYF
TGTGCCAGCAGCCTATCCCCCGACAGGACAGGCTACGAGCAGTACTTC
>once|NA|TRBV15|TRBJ1-4
CATSRSLHKTNEKLFF
TGTGCCACCAGCAGGTCCTTACACAAAACTAATGAAAAACTGTTTTTT
>NA|TRBD2|TRBV2|TRBJ2-5
CASSPLSSGGQETQYF
TGTGCCAGCAGCCCACTTTCTAGCGGGGGTCAAGAGACCCAGTACTTC
>NA|TRBD2|TRBV7-8|TRBJ2-1
CASSPPGLAVNNEQFF
TGTGCCAGCAGTCCCCCGGGGCTAGCGGTTAACAATGAGCAGTTCTTC
>once|TRBD2|TRBV14|TRBJ2-3
CASSPGTSGSTDTQYF
TGTGCCAGCAGCCCCGGGACTAGCGGGAGCACAGATACGCAGTATTTT
>NA|TRBD2|TRBV2|TRBJ2-3
CASNTRSGTSGISTDTQYF
TGTGCCAGCAACACGAGGTCCGGGACTAGCGGCATCAGCACAGATACGCAGTATTTT